This T cell receptor beta chain was observed in a study of blood T cell repertoires in COVID-19. About the research overall: Both acute and convalescent COVID-19 samples were obtained from the United States, Italy and Spain. T cells, B-cell-depleted T cells, or PBMCs provided the cDNA or gDNA that served as material.

As processed by the authors: The assay estimated nucleated cells by amplifying reference gene primers. Repertoires were generated with immunoSEQ multiplex PCR, while TCRdb's copy carries only in-frame clones and drops some. V, J and clone size were drawn from that table, and D and trimming were deduced from the DNA. The sample contains 150,000 to 200,000 clones, more than 75% of which appear only once. During active infection, Seattle patients enrolled and were then monitored through disease. The V and J ends lost 7 bases and 5 bases respectively, with 17 bases between them. Germline V lookup: CDR1 GTSNPN, CDR2 SVGIG (reference sequence). The CDR3 has 13 amino acids. In its sample, this clone was seen a few times.

This TCR came from a woman aged 60-75 years with COVID-19, enrolled during active disease. The sample was peripheral blood. The chain employs TRBV30 and TRBJ1-1; a weak D match, TRBD1 (5 bases). Here the CDR3 reads CAYLDRLETEAFF. As DNA, the CDR3 is TGTGCCTACCTCGACAGACTCGAGACTGAAGCTTTCTTT.